Listed here are 6 T cell receptor beta chains from one sample, sequenced in a study of OX40 agonist ivuxolimab in advanced cancers. Profiled with immunoSEQ multiplex PCR; TCRdb holds only in-frame clones, not every one. The repertoire holds approximately 50,000 clones, 93% seen once, with roughly 18% in the top ten. The sequences come from CD4+ or CD8+ T cells sorted from blood, collected in a trial of the OX40 agonist ivuxolimab. The receptors derive from an adult with an advanced solid tumor such as melanoma, head and neck, liver or kidney cancer.

The J gene is TRBJ1-1, the V gene TRBV6-5, with 7 bases identical to TRBD1. This CDR3 has 13 residues. Per germline, CDR1 MNHEY and CDR2 SVGAGI. V was clipped by 6 bases and J by 7 bases; unmatched bases: 8. The CDR3 here is CASRISQGIEAFF. CDR3 bases: TGTGCCAGCAGGATCTCACAGGGGATTGAAGCTTTCTTT.

The chain joins TRBV6-5 to TRBJ2-1; no definite D call. CDR3 length: 13 residues. The V end lost 0 bases, the J end lost 10 bases, and 10 bases lay between the germline ends. Germline CDR1 reads MNHEY; CDR2 reads SVGAGI. The CDR3 DNA follows: TGTGCCAGCAGTTACTCGTATTACCTGGAGCAGTTCTTC. This encodes CASSYSYYLEQFF.

The chain recombines TRBV28 with TRBJ2-1; no definite D call. Germline V CDR1 and CDR2: MDHEN, SYDVKM. This CDR3 region has 15 residues. Trimming took 3 bases from V and 0 from J, leaving 9 bases between them. The CDR3 sequence is CASSFMQYSYNEQFF. Written as DNA, the CDR3 is TGTGCCAGCAGTTTTATGCAGTACTCCTACAATGAGCAGTTCTTC.

The chain links TRBV5-6 to TRBJ1-2; tentatively, D is TRBD1 (6 bases). The germline gives CDR1 SGHDT, CDR2 YYEEEE. The CDR3 has 14 amino acids. V shed 3 bases and J shed 4 bases, with 13 bases lying between them. The DNA of the CDR3 is TGTGCCAGCAGCTCTTCGACAGGAGGCTATGGCTACACCTTC. The encoded protein is CASSSSTGGYGYTF. Full variable domain (rest looked up from reference TRBV5-6 and TRBJ1-2): DAGVTQSPTHLIKTRGQQVTLRCSPKSGHDTVSWYQQALGQGPQFIFQYYEEEERQRGNFPDRFSGHQFPNYSSELNVNALLLGDSALYLCASSSSTGGYGYTFGSGTRLTVV.

The chain recombines TRBV4-2 with TRBJ1-5; D gene unclear. This CDR3 region has 16 residues. Germline lookup yields CDR1 LGHNA and CDR2 YNFKEQ. Trimming stripped 0 bases from V and 3 bases from J, with 12 bases between. This CDR3 is CASSQELASLNQPQHF. The CDR3 nucleotides are TGTGCCAGCAGCCAAGAACTGGCCAGCCTCAATCAGCCCCAGCATTTT.

The gene calls are TRBV16 and TRBJ1-1; D call uncertain. Germline-derived CDR1 and CDR2 are KGHSY and FQNENV. The CDR3 has 13 amino acids. V was cut by 4 bases and J by 3 bases, with 9 bases left in between. CDR3 amino acids: CASSPQAYTEAFF. The CDR3 DNA sequence: TGTGCCAGCAGCCCTCAGGCTTACACTGAAGCTTTCTTT.